This T cell receptor (beta chain) was captured in a study of human T cells and chemical hapten exposure. On the study more broadly: Patients' scalps got diphenylcyclopropenone weekly throughout the approximately 25-week study.

The time point: patch test 2, 6 weeks after DPC sensitization. Treatment reported: therapeutic diphenylcyclopropenone sensitization with weekly scalp DPC. The ends were cut back, 4 bases at V and 4 bases at J, with 19 bases in the middle. Germline V CDR1 and CDR2: SEHNR, FQNEAQ (reference sequence). CDR3 length: 16 amino acids. TCRdb re-called the RACE reads through MiXCR, storing one row per CDR3 protein. The table shows just over 350,000 distinct CDR3 sequences, with about 6% occurring only once. The gene calls are TRBV7-9 and TRBJ1-2; TRBD1 might be the D (5 bases). Sequenced here: whole blood, sampled in connection with sensitization to the hapten diphenylcyclopropenone (DPC). The source is a woman younger than 35 with alopecia areata. Some clones in this sample may be carry-over from other donors' samples. CDR3 residues: CASSSRVMGRSYGYTF. CDR3 bases: TGTGCCAGCAGCTCAAGGGTCATGGGGCGTTCCTATGGCTACACCTTC.